This TCR beta chain originates from a study of cytomegalovirus exposure and HLA in healthy donors. This CDR3 has 14 amino acids. V shed 5 bases and J 8 bases; nucleotides not matched to a gene: 11. CDR1 and CDR2 from the germline V gene are SEHNR and FQNEAQ (reference sequence). Primers for the PCR totalled 60 Vbeta and 13 Jbeta. Assay: immunoSEQ multiplex PCR; the TCRdb copy retains only in-frame clones and omits some. The sample consists of around 150,000 clones, 65% to 80% of them appearing once. With respect to this clone: Its antigen remains unknown.

Study-wide results and caveats: A later analysis found common viral pathogens apparently linked to several of the most significant clusters. Among TCR sequences, most were rare, though some public TCRs appeared in many donors. It is likely that the observed cluster of highly shared sequence variants was a sequencing artifact. Available immune exposure information covered CMV serostatus only.

The sequence was collected from a female donor in good health and CMV-seronegative. This rearrangement joins TRBV7-9 to TRBJ1-2, with 7 bases identical to TRBD1. Sequencing was performed on PBMCs. CDR3 nucleotide sequence: TGTGCCAGCAGCCATACAGGGGAGGAAGGCGGCTACACCTTC. Protein sequence: CASSHTGEEGGYTF. Full variable domain (missing parts from reference TRBV7-9 and TRBJ1-2): DTGVSQNPRHKITKRGQNVTFRCDPISEHNRLYWYRQTLGQGPEFLTYFQNEAQLEKSRLLSDRFSAERPKGSFSTLEIQRTEQGDSAMYLCASSHTGEEGGYTFGSGTRLTVV.